This T cell receptor beta chain stems from a study of T cell clonotyping in hematopoietic cell transplantation. General study results and limits: Higher Inverse Simpson Index values in graft donor and pretransplant recipient predicted broader posttransplant TCR diversity. Few recipient clonotypes overlapped donors; over 97% were de novo at given depth.

Points on this clone: Its antigen remains unknown.

The germline gives CDR1 SGHNT, CDR2 YENEEA. The CDR3 totals 14 residues. Losses at the gene ends were 11 bases for V and 5 bases for J; bases not matched to a gene: 15. Repertoires were generated with immunoSEQ multiplex PCR, while TCRdb's copy carries only in-frame clones and drops some. Among tens of thousands of clones listed, about 95% were seen once. The sample consisted of peripheral blood mononuclear cells. The V call is TRBV11-3, the J call TRBJ2-7, with 7 bases that match TRBD2. The source of this sequence is a woman aged 50 to 65 in good health. Some clones in this sample may be carry-over from other donors' samples. CDR3 sequence reads: CAPVGWGGGNEQYF. The CDR3 DNA is TGTGCCCCGGTGGGTTGGGGGGGTGGGAACGAGCAGTACTTC.